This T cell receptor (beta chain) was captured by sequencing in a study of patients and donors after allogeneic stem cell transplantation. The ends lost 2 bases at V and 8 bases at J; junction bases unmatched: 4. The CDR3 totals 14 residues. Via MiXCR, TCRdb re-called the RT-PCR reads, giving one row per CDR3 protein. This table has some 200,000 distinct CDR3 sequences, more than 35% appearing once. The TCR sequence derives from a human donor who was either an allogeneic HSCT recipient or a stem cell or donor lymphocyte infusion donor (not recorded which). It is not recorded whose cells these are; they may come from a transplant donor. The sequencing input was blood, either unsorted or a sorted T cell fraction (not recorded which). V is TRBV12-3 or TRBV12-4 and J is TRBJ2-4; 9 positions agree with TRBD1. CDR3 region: CASSLRQGGDIQYF. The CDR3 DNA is TGTGCCAGCAGTTTACGACAGGGGGGAGACATTCAGTACTTC.